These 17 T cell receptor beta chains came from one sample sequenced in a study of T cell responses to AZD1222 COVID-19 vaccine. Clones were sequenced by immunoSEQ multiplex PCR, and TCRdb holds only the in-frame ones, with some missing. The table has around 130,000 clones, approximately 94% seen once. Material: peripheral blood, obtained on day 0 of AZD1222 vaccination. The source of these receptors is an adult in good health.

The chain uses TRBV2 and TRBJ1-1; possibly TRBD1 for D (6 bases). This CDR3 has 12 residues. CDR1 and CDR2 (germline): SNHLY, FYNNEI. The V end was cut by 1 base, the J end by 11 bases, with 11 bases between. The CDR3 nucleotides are TGTGCCAGCAGTGAAGGGCAGGGGAGCGCTTTCTTT. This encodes CASSEGQGSAFF.

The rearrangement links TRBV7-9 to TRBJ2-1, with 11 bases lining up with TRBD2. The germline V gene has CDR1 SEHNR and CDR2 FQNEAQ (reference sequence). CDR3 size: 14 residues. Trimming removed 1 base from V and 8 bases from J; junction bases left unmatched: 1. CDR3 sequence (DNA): TGTGCCAGCAGCTTAGAACTAGCGGGAGATGAGCAGTTCTTC. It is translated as CASSLELAGDEQFF.

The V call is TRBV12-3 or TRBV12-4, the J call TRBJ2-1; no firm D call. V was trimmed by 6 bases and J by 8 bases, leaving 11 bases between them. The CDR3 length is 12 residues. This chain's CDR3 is CASSYPGYEQFF. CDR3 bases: TGTGCCAGCAGCTATCCGGGCTATGAGCAGTTCTTC.

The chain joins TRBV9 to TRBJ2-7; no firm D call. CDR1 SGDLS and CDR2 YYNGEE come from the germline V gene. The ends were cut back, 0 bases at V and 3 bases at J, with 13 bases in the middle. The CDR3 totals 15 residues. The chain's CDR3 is CASSVATGPNYEQYF. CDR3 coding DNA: TGTGCCAGCAGCGTAGCTACTGGGCCAAACTACGAGCAGTACTTC.

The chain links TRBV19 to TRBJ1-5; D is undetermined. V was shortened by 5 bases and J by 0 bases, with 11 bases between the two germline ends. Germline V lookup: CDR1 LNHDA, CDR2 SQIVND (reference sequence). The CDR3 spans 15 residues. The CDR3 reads CASSWERNSNQPQHF. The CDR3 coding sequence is TGTGCCAGTAGTTGGGAGAGAAATAGCAATCAGCCCCAGCATTTT. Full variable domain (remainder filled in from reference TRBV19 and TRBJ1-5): DGGITQSPKYLFRKEGQNVTLSCEQNLNHDAMYWYRQDPGQGLRLIYYSQIVNDFQKGDIAEGYSVSREKKESFPLTVTSAQKNPTAFYLCASSWERNSNQPQHFGDGTRLSIL.

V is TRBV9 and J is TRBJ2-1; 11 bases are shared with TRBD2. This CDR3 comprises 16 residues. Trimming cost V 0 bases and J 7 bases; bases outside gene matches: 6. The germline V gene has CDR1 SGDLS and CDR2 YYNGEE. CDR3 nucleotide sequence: TGTGCCAGCAGCGTAGGGTCTAGCGGGAGGTTTAATGAGCAGTTCTTC. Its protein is CASSVGSSGRFNEQFF. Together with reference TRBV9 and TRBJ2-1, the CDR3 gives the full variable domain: DSGVTQTPKHLITATGQRVTLRCSPRSGDLSVYWYQQSLDQGLQFLIQYYNGEERAKGNILERFSAQQFPDLHSELNLSSLELGDSALYFCASSVGSSGRFNEQFFGPGTRLTVL.

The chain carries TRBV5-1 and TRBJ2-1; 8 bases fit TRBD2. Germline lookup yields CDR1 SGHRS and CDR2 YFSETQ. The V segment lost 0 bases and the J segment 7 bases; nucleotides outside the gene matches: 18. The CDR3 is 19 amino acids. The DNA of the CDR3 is TGCGCCAGCAGCTTGGTTGGTCCTGTGCGGGAGGTGTCTGGGAATGAGCAGTTCTTC. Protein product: CASSLVGPVREVSGNEQFF.

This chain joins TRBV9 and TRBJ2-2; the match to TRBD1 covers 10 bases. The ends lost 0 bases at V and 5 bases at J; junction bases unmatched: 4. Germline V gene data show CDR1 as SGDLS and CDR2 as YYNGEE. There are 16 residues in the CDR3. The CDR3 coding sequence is TGTGCCAGCAGCGTAGTGGGACAGGGGATAACCGGGGAGCTGTTTTTT. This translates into CASSVVGQGITGELFF.

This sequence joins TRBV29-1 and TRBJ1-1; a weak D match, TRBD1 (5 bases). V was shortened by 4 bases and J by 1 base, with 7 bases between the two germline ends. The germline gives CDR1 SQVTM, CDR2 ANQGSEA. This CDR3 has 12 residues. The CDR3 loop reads CSVVTGNTEAFF. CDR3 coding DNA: TGCAGCGTTGTCACAGGGAACACTGAAGCTTTCTTT.

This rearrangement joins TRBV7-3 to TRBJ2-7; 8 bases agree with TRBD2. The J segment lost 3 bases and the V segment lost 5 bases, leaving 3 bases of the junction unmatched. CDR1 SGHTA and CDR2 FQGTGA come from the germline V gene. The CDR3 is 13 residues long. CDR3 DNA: TGTGCCAGCAGCCCCGGGGGGGGCTACGAGCAGTACTTC. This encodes CASSPGGGYEQYF.

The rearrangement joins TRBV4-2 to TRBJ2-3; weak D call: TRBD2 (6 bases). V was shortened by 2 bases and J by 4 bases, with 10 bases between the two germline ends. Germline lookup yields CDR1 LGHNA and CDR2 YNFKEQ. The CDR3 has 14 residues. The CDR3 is CASSQRTNSDTQYF. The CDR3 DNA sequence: TGTGCCAGCAGCCAAAGGACTAATTCAGATACGCAGTATTTT.

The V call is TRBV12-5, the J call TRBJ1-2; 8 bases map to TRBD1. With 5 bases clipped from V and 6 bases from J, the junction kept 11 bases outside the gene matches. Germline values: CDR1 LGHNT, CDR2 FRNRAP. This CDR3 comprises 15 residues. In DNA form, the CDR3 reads TGTGCTAGTGGTCCTCCCGGGACAGGATTAAATGGCTACACCTTC. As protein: CASGPPGTGLNGYTF. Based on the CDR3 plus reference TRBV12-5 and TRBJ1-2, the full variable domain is DARVTQTPRHKVTEMGQEVTMRCQPILGHNTVFWYRQTMMQGLELLAYFRNRAPLDDSGMPKDRFSAEMPDATLATLKIQPSEPRDSAVYFCASGPPGTGLNGYTFGSGTRLTVV.

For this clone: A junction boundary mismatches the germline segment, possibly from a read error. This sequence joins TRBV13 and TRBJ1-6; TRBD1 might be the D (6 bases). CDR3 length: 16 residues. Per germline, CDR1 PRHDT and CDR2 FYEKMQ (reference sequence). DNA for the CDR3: TGTGCCAGCAGCATAGGGGGGGGCAGCTATAATTCACCCCTCCACTTT. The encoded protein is CASSIGGGSYNSPLHF.

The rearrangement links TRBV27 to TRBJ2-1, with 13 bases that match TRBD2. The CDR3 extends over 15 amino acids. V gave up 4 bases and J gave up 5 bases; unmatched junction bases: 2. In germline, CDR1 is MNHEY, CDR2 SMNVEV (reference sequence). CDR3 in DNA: TGTGCCAGCAGTTACGGGACTAGCGGGAACAATGAGCAGTTCTTC. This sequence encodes CASSYGTSGNNEQFF.

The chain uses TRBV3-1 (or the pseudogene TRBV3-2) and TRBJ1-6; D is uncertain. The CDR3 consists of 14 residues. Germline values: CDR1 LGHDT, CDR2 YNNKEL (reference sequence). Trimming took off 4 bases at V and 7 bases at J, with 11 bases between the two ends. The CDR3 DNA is TGTGCCAGCAGCCTCGCGAGAAAAAATTCACCCCTCCACTTT. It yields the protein CASSLARKNSPLHF.

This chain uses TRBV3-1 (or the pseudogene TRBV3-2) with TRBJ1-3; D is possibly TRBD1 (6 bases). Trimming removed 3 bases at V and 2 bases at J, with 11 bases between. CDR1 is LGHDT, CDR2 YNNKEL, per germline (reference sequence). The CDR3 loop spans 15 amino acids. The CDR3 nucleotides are TGTGCCAGCAGCCAGGATGGACAGACTGGAAACACCATATATTTT. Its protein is CASSQDGQTGNTIYF.

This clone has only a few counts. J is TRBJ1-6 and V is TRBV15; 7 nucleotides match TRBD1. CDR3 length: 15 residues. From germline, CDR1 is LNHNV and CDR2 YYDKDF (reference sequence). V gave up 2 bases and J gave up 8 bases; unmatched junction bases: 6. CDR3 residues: CATSRSAGGDSPLHF. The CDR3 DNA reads TGTGCCACCAGCAGATCGGCAGGGGGAGATTCACCCCTCCACTTT.